This entry describes one TCR beta chain. What antigen it recognizes has not been identified. Per-base quality was not reported, and no clone a single base away is much larger than it. These data come from a study of blood T cell repertoires in COVID-19 (dated by TCRdb to the early 2020s). Turning to the overall study: The collaborator samples originated in the United States, Italy and Spain and spanned the acute and convalescent phases of COVID-19. The samples were drawn from the first 160 participants of the ongoing ImmuneRACE study and from roughly 1,300 subjects provided by 6 global collaborators. Subjects who had been exposed to COVID-19, were actively infected with it, or had recovered from it provided the deeply sampled blood TCRbeta repertoires that made up the dataset. HLA class I and class II types, where available, came from metadata supplied by the sample provider rather than from assay-based typing. The repertoires were released in a freely available public database intended as a resource for research on the immune response to SARS-CoV-2. The material from the prospective study consisted of cDNA or gDNA derived from T cells, B-cell-depleted T cells, or PBMCs. A de-identified subject ID, COVID-19 status, age in years and sex were almost always included in the sample metadata.

Participants in the prospective study were enrolled through a virtual design, were aged roughly 18 to 100 years, and lived in about 25 United States geographic areas. In the prospective study, cohorts were assigned on the basis of participant-reported clinical history obtained from a screening survey and a study questionnaire. ImmuneRACE Cohort 3 recovered participants were defined by two consecutive negative NP/OP PCR tests, healthcare professional clearance, or symptom resolution. Mobile phlebotomists in the prospective study collected whole blood, serum and a nasopharyngeal or oropharyngeal swab from every participant. Prospective study participants could optionally give additional blood draws and questionnaires over an approximately 2-month period. Before DNA extraction, prospective study blood samples were shipped either frozen or at room temperature. TCRbeta CDR3 regions were amplified from genomic DNA by means of the immunoSEQ Assay, a bias-controlled multiplex PCR. In the original analysis: The number of nucleated cells in each sample was estimated by amplification of reference gene primers within the assay. To quantify the absolute abundance of each unique TCRbeta CDR3 rearrangement, sequence reads were collapsed and filtered. For each sample, productive Simpson clonality was calculated as the square root of Simpson's diversity index over productive rearrangements. TCRdb retrieved this table from immuneACCESS and kept in-frame rearrangements only. Not all clones are present; in checked studies, unresolved V genes account for under half, and no reason is known for the remainder. The V and J calls and clone size are taken from that table; D and trimming were inferred from the DNA. This sample holds some 240,000 clones; approximately 83% were observed only once. About 3% of the sample rests with the top ten.

The study at large found these results: The amount of clinical and demographic metadata varied by source and participant and was provided uncurated.

The cysteine opens and the phenylalanine closes a CDR3 of 14 amino acids. The read is trimmed to its CDR3 DNA, 42 bases read in frame from base 1. The germline V gene (reference sequence) supplies CDR1 PRHDT and CDR2 FYEKMQ. V drops 1 base and J drops 4 bases, leaving 9 bases in between. The specimen was PBMCs or T cells enriched from blood (not recorded which). The V gene is TRBV13 and the J gene is TRBJ2-3; a tentative D call is TRBD1 (5 bases match). The TCR originated in a man aged 50-59 years who had recovered from COVID-19. The DNA sequence is given as TGTGCCAGCAGCTTAGTAAGGGGCGCAGATACGCAGTATTTT. The encoded protein is CASSLVRGADTQYF.